The rows below give T cell receptor beta chains drawn from one sample of a study of glioma-infiltrating T cells after dendritic cell vaccination. The data were produced by immunoSEQ multiplex PCR, yet TCRdb's version contains in-frame clones alone and is incomplete. The top ten hold under 2.5% of the sample, which has some 73,000 clones, over 75% seen once. The input for sequencing was blood, taken before dendritic cell vaccination. All receptors come from a human donor with glioblastoma. The CDR3 runs from the conserved cysteine through the conserved F or W. Each record gives: clone size, D gene, J gene, V gene, CDR3 protein, CDR3 DNA. A D gene is named only where the DNA matches it firmly. Part of the rows lack a size; the others show once, few, many or a class for expanded clones.

size: NA
D: NA
J: TRBJ1-1
V: TRBV19
CDR3: CASRQQGAYLNTEAFF
DNA: TGTGCCAGTAGACAACAGGGAGCCTATTTGAACACTGAAGCTTTCTTT

size: NA
D: TRBD1
J: TRBJ1-2
V: TRBV19
CDR3: CASSYGTGDGYTF
DNA: TGTGCCAGTAGTTACGGGACAGGTGATGGCTACACCTTC

size: NA
D: TRBD1
J: TRBJ1-3
V: TRBV5-1
CDR3: CASSLALTGGSSGNTIYF
DNA: TGCGCCAGCAGCTTGGCCCTCACAGGGGGTTCCTCTGGAAACACCATATATTTT

size: once
D: TRBD1
J: TRBJ1-4
V: TRBV7-6
CDR3: CASSPIMDRGREKLFF
DNA: TGTGCCAGCAGCCCCATCATGGACAGGGGGCGGGAAAAACTGTTTTTT

size: NA
D: TRBD1
J: TRBJ1-3
V: TRBV27
CDR3: CASSADRGGNTIYF
DNA: TGTGCCAGCAGTGCCGACAGGGGTGGAAACACCATATATTTT

size: NA
D: TRBD1
J: TRBJ1-2
V: TRBV18
CDR3: CASSPAGTGTIGSGYTF
DNA: TGTGCCAGCTCACCCGCCGGGACAGGGACTATCGGCAGCGGCTACACCTTC

size: NA
D: TRBD1
J: TRBJ2-7
V: TRBV5-4
CDR3: CASSLAGGSYEQYF
DNA: TGTGCCAGCAGCTTGGCAGGGGGTAGCTACGAGCAGTACTTC

size: NA
D: NA
J: TRBJ2-3
V: TRBV7-9
CDR3: CASSLQDTHREDTQYF
DNA: TGTGCCAGCAGCTTACAGGACACCCATCGTGAAGATACGCAGTATTTT

size: NA
D: TRBD1
J: TRBJ1-1
V: TRBV10-3
CDR3: CAINKQGAQGTEAFF
DNA: TGTGCCATCAACAAACAGGGGGCGCAGGGCACTGAAGCTTTCTTT

size: NA
D: NA
J: TRBJ1-3
V: TRBV2
CDR3: CASSLKTDGNTIYF
DNA: TGTGCCAGCAGCCTGAAGACAGATGGAAACACCATATATTTT

size: NA
D: TRBD1
J: TRBJ2-3
V: TRBV27
CDR3: CASSRGQGKGDTQYF
DNA: TGTGCCAGCAGTCGTGGACAGGGAAAGGGGGATACGCAGTATTTT

size: NA
D: NA
J: TRBJ2-1
V: TRBV11-2
CDR3: CASSLGLGLFDEQFF
DNA: TGTGCCAGCAGCTTAGGACTCGGACTTTTCGATGAGCAGTTCTTC

size: NA
D: TRBD1
J: TRBJ1-1
V: TRBV18
CDR3: CASSPQGATEAFF
DNA: TGTGCCAGCTCACCACAGGGGGCCACTGAAGCTTTCTTT

size: NA
D: TRBD1
J: TRBJ2-6
V: TRBV14
CDR3: CASSPTIRQGTGANVLTF
DNA: TGTGCCAGCAGCCCAACAATCCGACAGGGAACTGGGGCCAACGTCCTGACTTTC

size: NA
D: NA
J: TRBJ2-2
V: TRBV7-9
CDR3: CASSFQGSEAGELFF
DNA: TGTGCCAGCAGCTTTCAGGGGAGTGAGGCCGGGGAGCTGTTTTTT